This T cell receptor (beta chain) derives from a study of T-cell memory formation after mild COVID-19. At the level of the study: Each donor largely had its own TCR clusters. General observations from the study: Clones shrinking between day 15 and 85 showed a balanced CD4/CD8 split, and those that grew later tilted toward CD4+.

Using its own MiXCR run on the 5' RACE reads, TCRdb lists one record per CDR3 protein. Of about 290,000 distinct CDR3 sequences in the sample, 15% to 20% were seen once. In the case of this clonotype: Antigen unknown.

The CDR3 covers 12 residues. Trimming left V 0 bases short and J 7 bases short, with 6 bases between. Germline values: CDR1 SGHDN, CDR2 FVKESK. The TCR was taken from a man younger than 35 who had mild COVID-19 (a few samples of this study predate the infection). Cell type and time point are not known. Sequenced input: PBMCs or a T cell subset sorted from them (not recorded which). This sequence joins TRBV14 and TRBJ1-2; no clear D. As DNA, the CDR3 is TGTGCCAGCAGCCAAGATTGGGGTGGCTACACCTTC. This gives the protein CASSQDWGGYTF.